The clone carrying this T cell receptor beta chain came up many times. Its target is not known. V lost 2 bases and J lost 4; bases outside the gene matches: 1. In germline, CDR1 is MNHNS, CDR2 SASEGT. This CDR3 spans 15 amino acids. 5'RACE primed from the constant segment yielded TCR alpha and TCR beta cDNA libraries bearing sample barcodes and UMIs. Using its own MiXCR run on the 5' RACE reads, TCRdb lists one record per CDR3 protein. The data contain some 490,000 distinct CDR3 sequences, 15% to 20% of them singletons. This specimen comes from a study of T-cell memory formation after mild COVID-19. The study, taken as a whole, reports: The second-wave clones peaking on day 37 were not confirmed as SARS-CoV-2-specific.

The sequencing input was PBMCs or a T cell subset sorted from them (not recorded which). The TCR was taken from an adult woman who had mild COVID-19 (a few samples of this study predate the infection). Cell type and time point are not known. The chain links TRBV6-1 to TRBJ2-3; 12 nucleotides agree with TRBD2. DNA of the CDR3: TGTGCCAGCAGTGAACTAGCGGGGGGGCCAGATACGCAGTATTTT. Protein: CASSELAGGPDTQYF.